This TCR beta chain came from a study of follicular helper T cells after annual influenza vaccination. Repertoires were generated with immunoSEQ multiplex PCR, while TCRdb's copy carries only in-frame clones and drops some. The table lists roughly 450 clones, about 81% of them singletons, with more than 4% in the top ten. A few counts support this clone. The sample's time point: 2015-2016 season, pre-vaccination. Sequenced here: CXCR5+ CD38+ circulating T follicular helper cells from blood, sampled on the day of influenza vaccination. Stated subset: circulating Tfh, non-naive CD4+CXCR5+PD-1+ (ICOS+CD38+ or ICOS-CD38-). This receptor was identified in an adult who received the influenza vaccine.

The CDR3 protein is CASSRVRGKLFF. The CDR3 nucleotides are TGTGCCAGCAGCAGGGTTCGGGGAAAACTGTTTTTT. This chain connects TRBV6-1 to TRBJ1-4; the D gene is possibly TRBD1 (5 bases). CDR1 and CDR2 (germline): MNHNS, SASEGT. Trimming took 6 bases from V and 10 from J, leaving 12 bases between them. This CDR3 is built from 12 residues.